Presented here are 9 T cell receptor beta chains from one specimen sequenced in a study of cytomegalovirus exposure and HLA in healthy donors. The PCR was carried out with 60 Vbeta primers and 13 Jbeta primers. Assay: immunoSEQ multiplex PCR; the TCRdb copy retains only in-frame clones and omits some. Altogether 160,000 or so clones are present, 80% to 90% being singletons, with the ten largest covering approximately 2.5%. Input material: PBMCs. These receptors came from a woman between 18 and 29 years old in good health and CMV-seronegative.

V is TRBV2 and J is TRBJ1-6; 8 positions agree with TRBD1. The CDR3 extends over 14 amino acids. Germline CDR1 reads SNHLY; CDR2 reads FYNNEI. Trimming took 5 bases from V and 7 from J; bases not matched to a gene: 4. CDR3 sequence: CASSNGQGNSPLHF. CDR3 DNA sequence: TGTGCCAGCAGTAACGGACAGGGAAATTCACCCCTCCACTTT.

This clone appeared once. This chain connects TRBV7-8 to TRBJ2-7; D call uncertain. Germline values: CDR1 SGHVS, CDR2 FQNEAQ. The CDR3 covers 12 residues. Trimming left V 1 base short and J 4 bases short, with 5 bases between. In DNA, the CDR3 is TGTGCCAGCAGCTTAGTTCCTTACGAGCAGTACTTC. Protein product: CASSLVPYEQYF.

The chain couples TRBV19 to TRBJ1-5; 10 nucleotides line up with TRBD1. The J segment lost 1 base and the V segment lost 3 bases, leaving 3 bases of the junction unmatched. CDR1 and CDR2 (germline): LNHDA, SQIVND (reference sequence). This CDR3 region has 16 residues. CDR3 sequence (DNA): TGTGCCAGTAGTATCGGGACAGGGGCAAGCAATCAGCCCCAGCATTTT. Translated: CASSIGTGASNQPQHF.

Written as DNA, the CDR3 is TGTGCCACCAAGACAGTTGGAGAGCAGTACTTC. Its translation: CATKTVGEQYF. The chain carries TRBV6-1 and TRBJ2-7; the D gene is possibly TRBD1 (5 bases). Trimming removed 10 bases from V and 7 bases from J, with 14 bases in between. The CDR3 has 11 amino acids. Looked up from germline, CDR1 is MNHNS and CDR2 is SASEGT.

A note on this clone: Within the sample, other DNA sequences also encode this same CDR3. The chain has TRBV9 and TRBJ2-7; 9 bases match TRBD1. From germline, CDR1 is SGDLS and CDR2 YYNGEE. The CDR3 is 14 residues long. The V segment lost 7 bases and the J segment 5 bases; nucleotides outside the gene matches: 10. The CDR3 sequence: CASGHTGGGNEQYF. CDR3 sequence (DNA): TGTGCCAGCGGACACACAGGGGGCGGCAACGAGCAGTACTTC.

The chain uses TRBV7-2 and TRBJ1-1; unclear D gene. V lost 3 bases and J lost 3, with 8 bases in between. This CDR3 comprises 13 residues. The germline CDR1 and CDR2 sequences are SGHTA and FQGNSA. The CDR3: CASSFSRDTEAFF. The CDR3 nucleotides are TGTGCCAGCAGCTTTTCGCGAGACACTGAAGCTTTCTTT.

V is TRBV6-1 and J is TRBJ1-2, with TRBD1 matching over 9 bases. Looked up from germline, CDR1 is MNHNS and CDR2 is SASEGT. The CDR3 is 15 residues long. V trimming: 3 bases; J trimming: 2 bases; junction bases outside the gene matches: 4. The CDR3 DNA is TGTGCCAGCAGTGATGGGACAGGGTGGAACTATGGCTACACCTTC. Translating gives CASSDGTGWNYGYTF.

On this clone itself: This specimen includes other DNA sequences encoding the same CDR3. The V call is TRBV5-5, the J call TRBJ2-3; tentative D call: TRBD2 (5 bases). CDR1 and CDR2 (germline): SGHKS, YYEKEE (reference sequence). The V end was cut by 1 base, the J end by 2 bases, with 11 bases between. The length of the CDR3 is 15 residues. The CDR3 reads CASSLTDYFTDTQYF. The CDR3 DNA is TGTGCCAGCAGCTTGACTGACTATTTCACAGATACGCAGTATTTT.

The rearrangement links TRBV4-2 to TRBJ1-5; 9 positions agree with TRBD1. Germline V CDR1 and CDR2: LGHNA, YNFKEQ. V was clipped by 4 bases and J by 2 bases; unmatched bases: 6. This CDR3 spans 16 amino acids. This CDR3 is CASSRQDRGGNQPQHF. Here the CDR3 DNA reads TGTGCCAGCAGCCGACAGGACAGGGGCGGCAATCAGCCCCAGCATTTT.